Following are 19 T cell receptor beta chains from one sample sequenced in a study of OX40 agonist ivuxolimab in advanced cancers. Repertoires were generated with immunoSEQ multiplex PCR, while TCRdb's copy carries only in-frame clones and drops some. The sample holds about 100,000 clones, approximately 90% seen once. The source material was CD4+ or CD8+ T cells sorted from blood, sampled in a trial of the OX40 agonist ivuxolimab. Receptors were obtained from an adult with an advanced solid tumor such as melanoma, head and neck, liver or kidney cancer.

This rearrangement joins TRBV30 to TRBJ1-4; no clear D gene. The V and J ends lost 7 bases and 2 bases respectively, with 17 bases between them. Looked up from germline, CDR1 is GTSNPN and CDR2 is SVGIG (reference sequence). The CDR3 contains 15 residues. DNA of the CDR3: TGTGCCTCTTCTCGGGCACCGACCACTAATGAAAAACTGTTTTTT. The encoded protein is CASSRAPTTNEKLFF.

This clone was picked up one time. CDR3 sequence reads: CATSTGGSNQPQHF. The CDR3, as DNA: TGTGCCACCTCGACAGGGGGAAGCAATCAGCCCCAGCATTTT. The V call is TRBV6-1, the J call TRBJ1-5, with TRBD1 matching over 9 bases. V was clipped by 10 bases and J by 1 base; unmatched bases: 5. Germline V gene data show CDR1 as MNHNS and CDR2 as SASEGT. The CDR3 is made up of 14 amino acids.

This chain links TRBV5-1 with TRBJ2-3; perhaps TRBD1 as D (6 bases). The germline V gene has CDR1 SGHRS and CDR2 YFSETQ. CDR3 length: 14 residues. Deletions cut 4 bases from V and 2 bases from J, with 11 bases between. CDR3 DNA: TGCGCCAGCAGCCAAGGGACAATCACAGATACGCAGTATTTT. The encoded protein is CASSQGTITDTQYF. Filled out from reference TRBV5-1 and TRBJ2-3, the complete variable domain reads KAGVTQTPRYLIKTRGQQVTLSCSPISGHRSVSWYQQTPGQGLQFLFEYFSETQRNKGNFPGRFSGRQFSNSRSEMNVSTLELGDSALYLCASSQGTITDTQYFGPGTRLTVL.

This clone was found once. The chain joins TRBV7-2 to TRBJ2-3, with D possibly being TRBD1 or TRBD2 (5 bases each). This CDR3 contains 14 residues. With 3 bases removed from V and 2 bases from J, the gap between germline ends came to 9 bases. The germline V gene encodes CDR1 SGHTA and CDR2 FQGNSA. The CDR3 nucleotides are TGTGCCAGCAGCTTGGGGGACGACACAGATACGCAGTATTTT. It yields the protein CASSLGDDTDTQYF.

This chain uses TRBV5-1 with TRBJ2-6; D not certain. V was shortened by 2 bases and J by 3 bases, with 9 bases between the two germline ends. The CDR3 runs to 15 residues. The germline CDR1 and CDR2 sequences are SGHRS and YFSETQ. The DNA for the CDR3 is TGCGCCAGCAGCTTTGGTGGGTATGGGGCCAACGTCCTGACTTTC. Encoded protein: CASSFGGYGANVLTF.

The chain carries TRBV5-1 and TRBJ2-7; a weak D match, TRBD1 (6 bases). Germline V lookup: CDR1 SGHRS, CDR2 YFSETQ. V was pared by 7 bases and J by 5 bases, with 16 bases between. The CDR3 sequence is 13 residues long. CDR3 coding DNA: TGCGCCAGCGGTACCACAGGGATCCACGAGCAGTACTTC. Its translation: CASGTTGIHEQYF. The full variable domain, completed using reference TRBV5-1 and TRBJ2-7, is KAGVTQTPRYLIKTRGQQVTLSCSPISGHRSVSWYQQTPGQGLQFLFEYFSETQRNKGNFPGRFSGRQFSNSRSEMNVSTLELGDSALYLCASGTTGIHEQYFGPGTRLTVT.

The chain is built from TRBV29-1 and TRBJ2-1; possible D gene TRBD2, 5 bases. V gave up 5 bases and J gave up 10 bases, with 24 bases separating them. The CDR3 contains 15 residues. CDR1 and CDR2 from the germline V gene are SQVTM and ANQGSEA. CDR3 DNA: TGCAGCGTTTCCGACGGTACTAGTTGGAGTTACGAGCAGTTCTTC. Amino acid sequence: CSVSDGTSWSYEQFF.

CDR3 bases: TGTGCCAGCAGTGACCCGCATCTGGGGGCGGGTAATCAGCCCCAGCATTTT. Its translation: CASSDPHLGAGNQPQHF. The chain is built from TRBV2 and TRBJ1-5; a weak D match, TRBD1 (6 bases). The V and J ends lost 3 bases and 4 bases respectively, with 19 bases between them. The CDR3 has 17 residues. CDR1 and CDR2 (germline): SNHLY, FYNNEI.

This sequence joins TRBV4-3 and TRBJ2-7; tentative D call: TRBD2 (5 bases). CDR3 length: 13 residues. Germline V gene sequence: CDR1 LGHNA, CDR2 YSLEER. V was cut by 0 bases and J by 3 bases, with 6 bases left in between. This CDR3 reads CASSQDRGYEQYF. CDR3 coding DNA: TGCGCCAGCAGCCAAGACCGGGGCTACGAGCAGTACTTC.

CDR3 in DNA: TGCGCCAGCAGCTCCCGAGGGATAAAATCAGAGACCCAGTACTTC. Translation gives CASSSRGIKSETQYF. The gene calls are TRBV4-3 and TRBJ2-5, with D tentatively TRBD2 (5 bases). The germline V gene encodes CDR1 LGHNA and CDR2 YSLEER. Trimming pared 5 bases from V and 4 bases from J, leaving 17 bases between. The CDR3 totals 15 residues.

The chain recombines TRBV7-2 with TRBJ2-2, with D hard to call. The germline V gene has CDR1 SGHTA and CDR2 FQGNSA. The CDR3 has 15 residues. Deletions cut 0 bases from V and 4 bases from J, with 9 bases between. The DNA of the CDR3 is TGTGCCAGCAGCTTAGCCAGGACGAGCACCGGGGAGCTGTTTTTT. Protein product: CASSLARTSTGELFF.

V gene TRBV19 combines with J gene TRBJ2-7, with 8 bases aligning to TRBD2. Germline lookup yields CDR1 LNHDA and CDR2 SQIVND (reference sequence). The ends lost 10 bases at V and 0 bases at J; junction bases unmatched: 8. This CDR3 region has 14 residues. In DNA, the CDR3 is TGTGCCACCGGGGGGGACCGATCCTCCTACGAGCAGTACTTC. It codes for CATGGDRSSYEQYF.

The rearrangement joins TRBV2 to TRBJ1-5; 9 nucleotides agree with TRBD1. Looked up from germline, CDR1 is SNHLY and CDR2 is FYNNEI. The length of the CDR3 is 16 residues. The trim removed 8 bases at V and 0 bases at J, leaving 8 bases unmatched. The CDR3 reads CASRPGQGFSNQPQHF. DNA of the CDR3: TGTGCCAGCCGACCGGGACAGGGCTTTAGCAATCAGCCCCAGCATTTT.

The table lists this clone with a count of one. The chain carries TRBV19 and TRBJ1-2; D is uncertain. The CDR3 is 14 residues long. Trimming removed 5 bases from V and 0 bases from J, with 10 bases in between. Germline CDR1 is LNHDA and CDR2 is SQIVND (reference sequence). CDR3 nucleotides: TGTGCCAGTAGTGCGGGAGGATCTAACTATGGCTACACCTTC. Translated, it gives CASSAGGSNYGYTF.

V usage is TRBV18 and J usage is TRBJ2-6, with D possibly being TRBD1 (5 bases). CDR1 is KGHSH, CDR2 LQKENI, per germline. The CDR3 runs 18 residues. V was clipped by 0 bases and J by 3 bases, with 15 bases between them. The CDR3 DNA is TGTGCCAGCTCACCACCTAGGGGCTCCGTGGGTGGGGCCAACGTCCTGACTTTC. Protein sequence: CASSPPRGSVGGANVLTF.

This clone was recorded only once. This chain's CDR3 is CASSGTSGSTDTQYF. CDR3 sequence (DNA): TGTGCCAGCAGTGGGACTAGCGGTAGCACAGATACGCAGTATTTT. The chain is built from TRBV2 and TRBJ2-3; 10 bases match TRBD2. The CDR3 totals 15 residues. V lost 4 bases and J lost 0; bases outside the gene matches: 1. From germline, CDR1 is SNHLY and CDR2 FYNNEI.

The V gene is TRBV5-1, the J gene TRBJ2-1; D may correspond to TRBD1 or TRBD2 (5 bases each). Trimming shortened V by 1 base and J by 7 bases, and 15 bases separated the two germline ends. This CDR3 contains 15 residues. Germline CDR1 reads SGHRS; CDR2 reads YFSETQ. The CDR3 loop reads CASSLMGTEGNEQFF. As DNA, the CDR3 is TGCGCCAGCAGCTTGATGGGCACCGAGGGGAATGAGCAGTTCTTC.

The V and J genes are TRBV27 and TRBJ2-5; D remains ambiguous. Germline V gives CDR1 MNHEY, CDR2 SMNVEV (reference sequence). With 2 bases removed from V and 1 base from J, the gap between germline ends came to 5 bases. The length of the CDR3 is 13 residues. The chain's CDR3 is CASSLRSQETQYF. CDR3 DNA: TGTGCCAGCAGTTTAAGGTCCCAAGAGACCCAGTACTTC.

As concerns this clone: No conserved phenylalanine or tryptophan ends this CDR3, so it is likely a read error. The DNA is omitted, as the CDR3 cannot be located on it reliably, and the CDR3 follows TCRdb's listing. The chain couples TRBV6-5 to TRBJ2-7; the DNA was not used to check the table's D call, TRBD1. Both ends counted, the CDR3 spans 11 residues. Germline CDR1 and CDR2: MNHEY and SVGAGI. The CDR3 sequence is CASSWRGTGSP.